This entry features one T cell receptor (beta chain) sequence. The table lists this clonotype with a few counts. The specificity of this receptor is unknown. No base qualities exist here, and no much larger clone lies one base off it. Amplification of TCR beta CDR3 regions was carried out from RNA transcripts. The TCR CDR3 was subjected to a first round of RT-PCR using the HTBI primer set and the Qiagen OneStep RT-PCR kit. The libraries were constructed in a second round of multiplex PCR and then size-selected and purified. Sequencing of the libraries was done on an Illumina HiSeq2000 using paired-end 100 bp reads. Processing in the source paper ran as follows. Raw data were processed with SOAPnuke, discarding reads with adapters, uncalled bases, mean Phred below 15, or no exact constant-primer or identifier match. High-quality paired reads were merged using COPE v1.2.5, and each unique nucleotide sequence was defined as a clonotype. MiTCR v1.1 was used to align clonotypes to the IMGT TRBV, TRBD and TRBJ reference segments. The analysis was restricted to V-J combinations with a frequency above 0.0001, which together covered roughly 99% of the repertoires. The TCS score was defined as F50 (clonal expansion) divided by E x V (chaos), with BLOSUM62-based TCRdist calculated between CDR3 peptides within each V-J. Welch's t-statistics and random forest reduced approximately 520 V-J features to under 15, which were used in a naive Bayes classifier (R e1071). TCRdb trimmed the raw reads at Q25, called clones with MiXCR and kept productive beta chains. Here each entry gathers all rows of one CDR3 protein and keeps the most common genes and DNA. These V and J calls originate from TCRdb's pipeline instead of the authors' own analysis. Across this sample there are hundreds of thousands of distinct CDR3 sequences, with over 20% seen only once. Roughly 60% of the sample rests with the top ten.

In the ophthalmopathy patients, disease was moderately to severely active, with a Clinical Activity Score of 3 or more, a NOSPECS grade of 4 or more, and a duration of less than 3 months. Exclusion was applied to patients with uncontrolled infections, other autoimmune diseases, pregnancy or lactation. Clinical symptoms, serum thyroxine and TRAb, thyroid ultrasound, and orbital computed tomography formed the basis for the diagnoses. PBMCs were separated from under 11 ml of fresh peripheral blood using Ficoll-Paque density gradient centrifugation. Trizol reagent was used to extract total RNA, and RNA quality was then checked on an Agilent 2100 Bioanalyzer. CDR1 and CDR2 were assigned from the germline V gene as ENHRY and SYGVKD. V is reduced by 0 bases and J by 7 bases, leaving a spacing of 19 bases between them. CDR3 length: 17 amino acids, cysteine to phenylalanine. Kept here is only the CDR3 DNA, which spans 51 bases and is read in frame from base 1.

The data derive from a study of T cells in Graves' hyperthyroidism and ophthalmopathy (dated by TCRdb to about 2019). Regarding the research as a whole: Peripheral blood was collected at initial diagnosis, before any treatment. To identify TCR V-J signatures that set the groups apart, the researchers used a discovery cohort of about a hundred patients, made up of approximately 43 with Graves' ophthalmopathy and about 60 with stable Graves' hyperthyroidism. Prospective prediction of ophthalmopathy was tested in an independent validation cohort consisting of 18 hyperthyroidism patients and 17 patients who later progressed to ophthalmopathy. For training and testing, the 110 or so patients in the discovery cohort were randomly divided in a 7:3 ratio. In over five Graves' hyperthyroidism patients, the study also compared T-cell repertoires from thyroid tissue with T-cell repertoires from blood. Following sampling, methimazole starting at 30 mg daily was given to hyperthyroidism patients, and high-dose intravenous methylprednisolone was given to ophthalmopathy patients. The paper describes TCR Vbeta CDR3 sequencing of around 140 peripheral blood samples, made up of roughly 45 ophthalmopathy patients, approximately 73 hyperthyroidism patients and 17 progressor patients. Broader findings and caveats from the paper: Sample size was not statistically predetermined, and blinding of investigators to group allocation was not performed. Blood samples also contained most of the expanded thyroid clonotypes (frequency above 0.001), which suggests that blood repertoires may reflect thyroid immune responses. During validation, the model predicted progression to ophthalmopathy a median of about 6.3 months ahead of onset, with almost 71% sensitivity and roughly 75% specificity. A 13 V-J signature model separated ophthalmopathy from stable hyperthyroidism, with around 90% sensitivity and approximately 81% specificity in cross-validation and 80%/75% in testing.

Sequencing was performed on blood. Rearrangement joined TRBV10-3 to TRBJ2-1, with no confidently assigned D gene. The sequence was collected from a man aged 30-40 years with Graves' ophthalmopathy. CDR3 loop: CAISESGPRPLTNEQFF. The bases are TGTGCCATCAGTGAGTCTGGACCGAGACCCCTTACAAATGAGCAGTTCTTC.